This T cell receptor (beta chain) was retrieved from a study of cytomegalovirus exposure and HLA in healthy donors. These donors counted as nominally healthy when sampled, but unrecorded immune exposures were likely. There are 16 residues in the CDR3. Germline V gene sequence: CDR1 MNHNY, CDR2 SVGAGI (reference sequence). V was cut by 0 bases and J by 2 bases, with 14 bases left in between. PCR involved 60 Vbeta and 13 Jbeta primers. Only in-frame clones appear in the TCRdb table, and some are missing; sequencing was by immunoSEQ multiplex PCR. The data contain about 190,000 clones, around 90% of them singletons. Study observations and caveats: Researchers reported in a later analysis that a missense DCLRE1C variant was tied to TCR beta V- and J-gene trimming. Being productive about 87% or about 30% of the time was typical of most TCR beta V segments in an earlier analysis.

About this clone itself: Antigen specificity is unknown.

Sample: PBMCs. The receptor comes from a boy aged 2 to 10 in good health and CMV-seronegative. The chain recombines TRBV6-6 with TRBJ2-7; D gene unclear. The CDR3 DNA reads as TGTGCCAGCAGTTACTCGAACGTCGGGTGGACCTACGAGCAGTACTTC. Residues: CASSYSNVGWTYEQYF.